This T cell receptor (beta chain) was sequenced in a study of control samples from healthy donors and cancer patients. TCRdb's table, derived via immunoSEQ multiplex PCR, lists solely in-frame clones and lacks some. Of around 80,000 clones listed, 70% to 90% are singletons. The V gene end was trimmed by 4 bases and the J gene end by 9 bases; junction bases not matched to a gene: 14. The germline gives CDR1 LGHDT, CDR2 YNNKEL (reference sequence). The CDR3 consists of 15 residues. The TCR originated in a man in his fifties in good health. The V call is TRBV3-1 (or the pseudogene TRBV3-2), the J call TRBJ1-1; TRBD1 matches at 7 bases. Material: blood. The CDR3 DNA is TGTGCCAGCAGCCTTACTATGACAGGGCAATCTAAAGCTTTCTTT. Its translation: CASSLTMTGQSKAFF.